This TCR beta chain came from a study of PD-1 blockade in mismatch repair-deficient tumors. Clones were sequenced by immunoSEQ multiplex PCR, and TCRdb holds only the in-frame ones, with some missing. The table includes tens of thousands of clones, 75% to 85% detected once. Trimming cost V 5 bases and J 4 bases, with 11 bases left between them. CDR3 length equals 14 residues. CDR1 is LNHDA and CDR2 is SQIVND in the germline V gene (reference sequence). The TCR sequence derives from an adult with mismatch repair-deficient cancer. Sequences were derived from peripheral blood, sampled 4 weeks after starting pembrolizumab. The gene calls are TRBV19 and TRBJ1-4; no firm D call. CDR3 DNA sequence: TGTGCCAGTAGTCCCCAGAGTAGTAATGAAAAACTGTTTTTT. Amino acid sequence: CASSPQSSNEKLFF. The whole variable domain, remainder taken from reference TRBV19 and TRBJ1-4, is DGGITQSPKYLFRKEGQNVTLSCEQNLNHDAMYWYRQDPGQGLRLIYYSQIVNDFQKGDIAEGYSVSREKKESFPLTVTSAQKNPTAFYLCASSPQSSNEKLFFGSGTQLSVL.